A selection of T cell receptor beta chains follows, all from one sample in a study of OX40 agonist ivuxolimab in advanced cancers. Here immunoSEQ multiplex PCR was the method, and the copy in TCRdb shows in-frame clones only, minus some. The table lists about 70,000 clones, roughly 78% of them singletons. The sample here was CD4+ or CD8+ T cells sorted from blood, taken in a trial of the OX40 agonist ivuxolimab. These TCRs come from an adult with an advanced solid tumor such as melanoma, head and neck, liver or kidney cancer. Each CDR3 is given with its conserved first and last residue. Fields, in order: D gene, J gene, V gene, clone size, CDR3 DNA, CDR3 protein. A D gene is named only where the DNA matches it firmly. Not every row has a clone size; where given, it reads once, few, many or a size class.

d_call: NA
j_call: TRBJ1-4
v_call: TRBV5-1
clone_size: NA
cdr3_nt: TGCGCCAGCAGCTTGGGAGTTACCTCGGGGGAAAAACTGTTTTTT
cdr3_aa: CASSLGVTSGEKLFF

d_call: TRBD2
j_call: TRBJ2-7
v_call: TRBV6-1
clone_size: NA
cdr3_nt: TGTGCCAGCAGTGAAGGGGGACTAGCGACCTACGAGCAGTACTTC
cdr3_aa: CASSEGGLATYEQYF

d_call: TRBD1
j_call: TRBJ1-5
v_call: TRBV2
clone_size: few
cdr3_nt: TGTGCCAGCGGACAGGGGAATGGGGCCCAGCATTTT
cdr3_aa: CASGQGNGAQHF

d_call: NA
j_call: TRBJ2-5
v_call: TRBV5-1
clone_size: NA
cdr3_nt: TGCGCCAGCAGCTTAGAAGGGTTTTTAAAGACCCAGTACTTC
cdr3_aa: CASSLEGFLKTQYF

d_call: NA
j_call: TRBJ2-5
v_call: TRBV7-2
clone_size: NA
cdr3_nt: TGTGCCAGCAGCTTGCTGGGGGAGACCCAGTACTTC
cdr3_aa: CASSLLGETQYF

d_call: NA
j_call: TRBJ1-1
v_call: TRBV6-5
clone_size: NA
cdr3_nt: TGTGCCAGCAGTTACTCCTTTTACACTGAAGCTTTCTTT
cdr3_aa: CASSYSFYTEAFF

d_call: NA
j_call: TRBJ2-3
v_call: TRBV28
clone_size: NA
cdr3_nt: TGTGCCAGCAGTTTGACAGGCTCGGGGACGCAGTATTTT
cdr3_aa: CASSLTGSGTQYF

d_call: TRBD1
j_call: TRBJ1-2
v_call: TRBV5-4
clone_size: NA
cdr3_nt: TGTGCCAGCAGCTCGCCGGGACAGCAGGACTATGGCTACACCTTC
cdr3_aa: CASSSPGQQDYGYTF

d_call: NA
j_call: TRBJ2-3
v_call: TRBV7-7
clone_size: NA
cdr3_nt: TGTGCCAGCAGCATCGGAACTAGCACAGATACGCAGTATTTT
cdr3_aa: CASSIGTSTDTQYF

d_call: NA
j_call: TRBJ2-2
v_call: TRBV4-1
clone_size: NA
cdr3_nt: TGCGCCAGCAGCCAGGCTTTATTTACGGAAACCGGGGAGCTGTTTTTT
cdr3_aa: CASSQALFTETGELFF

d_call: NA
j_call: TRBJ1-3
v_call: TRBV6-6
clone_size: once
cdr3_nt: TGTGCCAGCTCAGGGAGTTCTATCGGAAACACCATATATTTT
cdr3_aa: CASSGSSIGNTIYF

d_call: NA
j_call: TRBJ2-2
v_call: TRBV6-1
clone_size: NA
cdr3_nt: TGTGCCAGCAGCCCCCGAAGACTGCAGGCTGGGGAGCTGTTTTTT
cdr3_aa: CASSPRRLQAGELFF

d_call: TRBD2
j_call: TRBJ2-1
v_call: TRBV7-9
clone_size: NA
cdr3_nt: TGTGCCAGCAGCTCCGAGCGGGGGGGCTTCTATGAGCAGTTCTTC
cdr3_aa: CASSSERGGFYEQFF

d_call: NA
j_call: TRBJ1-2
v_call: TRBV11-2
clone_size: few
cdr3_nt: TGTGCCAGCAGCTTAGGGGCAACCTATGGCTACACCTTC
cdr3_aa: CASSLGATYGYTF

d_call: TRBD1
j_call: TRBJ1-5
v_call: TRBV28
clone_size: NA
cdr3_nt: TGTGCCAGCAGTCCTAACAGGGGCGCCGATCAGCCCCAGCATTTT
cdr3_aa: CASSPNRGADQPQHF

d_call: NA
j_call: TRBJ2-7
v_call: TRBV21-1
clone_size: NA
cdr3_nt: TGTGCCAGCAGCTACCTTCGGGCGGCTACCTACGAGCAGTACTTC
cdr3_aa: CASSYLRAATYEQYF

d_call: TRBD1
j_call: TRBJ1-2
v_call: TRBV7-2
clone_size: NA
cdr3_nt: TGTGCCAGCAACCGGGACAGGGTTGGCTACACCTTC
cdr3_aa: CASNRDRVGYTF

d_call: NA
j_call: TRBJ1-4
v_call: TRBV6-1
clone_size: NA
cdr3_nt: TGTGCCAGCTGCCTACGGTCCAGAAATGAAAAACTGTTTTTT
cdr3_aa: CASCLRSRNEKLFF

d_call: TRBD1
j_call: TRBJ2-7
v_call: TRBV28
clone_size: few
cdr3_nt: TGTGCCAGCAGTTTATTGGTCAGGGGGAGCTACGAGCAGTACTTC
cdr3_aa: CASSLLVRGSYEQYF

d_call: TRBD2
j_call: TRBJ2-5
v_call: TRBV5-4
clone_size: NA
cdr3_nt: TGTGCCAGCAGTCCCACCGGGACTAGCGCCCAAGAGACCCAGTACTTC
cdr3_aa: CASSPTGTSAQETQYF

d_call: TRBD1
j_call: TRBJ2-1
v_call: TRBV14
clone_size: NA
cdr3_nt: TGTGCCAGCAGCCAATGGACAGGGGGTATTAACAATGAGCAGTTCTTC
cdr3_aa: CASSQWTGGINNEQFF

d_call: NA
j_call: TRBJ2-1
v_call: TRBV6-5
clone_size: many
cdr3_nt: TGTGCCAGCAGCCCCATGGCGGACTACGGAGAGCAGTTCTTC
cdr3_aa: CASSPMADYGEQFF

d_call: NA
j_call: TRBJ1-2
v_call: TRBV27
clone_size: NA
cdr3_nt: TGTGCCAGCAGTTTACGGGGGCCGGATTATGGCTACACCTTC
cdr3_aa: CASSLRGPDYGYTF

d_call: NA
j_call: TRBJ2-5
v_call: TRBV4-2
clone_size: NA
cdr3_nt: TGTGCCAGCAGCCAAGGCGACAGCCAAGAGACCCAGTACTTC
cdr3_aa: CASSQGDSQETQYF

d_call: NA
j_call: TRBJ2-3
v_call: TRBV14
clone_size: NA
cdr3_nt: TGTGCCAGCAGCCAAAATCCCAGAGATACGCAGTATTTT
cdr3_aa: CASSQNPRDTQYF

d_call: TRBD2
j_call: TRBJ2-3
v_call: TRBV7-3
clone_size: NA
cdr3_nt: TGTGCCAGCAGCTCCGGACTAGCGGGGGTATCAGATACGCAGTATTTT
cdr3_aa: CASSSGLAGVSDTQYF

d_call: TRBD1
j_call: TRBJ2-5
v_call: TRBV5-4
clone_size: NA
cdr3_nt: TGTGCCAGCAGCTCCTCCGAAGGGGGCCGAGAGACCCAGTACTTC
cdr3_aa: CASSSSEGGRETQYF

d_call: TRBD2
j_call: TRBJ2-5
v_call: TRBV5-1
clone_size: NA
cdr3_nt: TGCGCCAGCAGCTTGGGGGGGACTAGGGAGACCCAGTACTTC
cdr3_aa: CASSLGGTRETQYF

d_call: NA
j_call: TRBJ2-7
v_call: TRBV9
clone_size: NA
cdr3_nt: TGTGCCAGCAGCGTAGGTGGGGGAGAGGGCTACGAGCAGTACTTC
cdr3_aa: CASSVGGGEGYEQYF

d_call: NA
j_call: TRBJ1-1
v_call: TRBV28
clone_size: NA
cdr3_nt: TGTGCCAGCAGTTCGGACGCTAGCACTGAAGCTTTCTTT
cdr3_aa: CASSSDASTEAFF

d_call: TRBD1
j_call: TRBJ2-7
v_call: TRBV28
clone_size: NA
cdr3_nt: TGTGCCAGCAGTTCTCCGGGACAGTTATTGAACGAGCAGTACTTC
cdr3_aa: CASSSPGQLLNEQYF

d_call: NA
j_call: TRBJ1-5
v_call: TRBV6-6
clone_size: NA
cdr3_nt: TGTGCCAGCAGTTACGGGATACAGCCCCAGCATTTT
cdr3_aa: CASSYGIQPQHF

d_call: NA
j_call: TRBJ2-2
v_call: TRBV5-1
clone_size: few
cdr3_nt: TGCGCCAGCAGCTTGTACAAGGGCGGGGAGCTGTTTTTT
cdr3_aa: CASSLYKGGELFF

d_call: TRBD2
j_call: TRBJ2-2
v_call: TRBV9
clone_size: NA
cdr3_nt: TGTGCCAGCAGCCGGACTAGCGGGAGTGTCGGGGAGCTGTTTTTT
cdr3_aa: CASSRTSGSVGELFF

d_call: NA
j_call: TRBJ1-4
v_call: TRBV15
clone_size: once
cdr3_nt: TGTGCCACCAGCAGGGGTCTAGGGGAAAAACTGTTTTTT
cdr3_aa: CATSRGLGEKLFF

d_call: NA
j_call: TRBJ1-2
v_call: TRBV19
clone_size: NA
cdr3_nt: TGTGCCAGTAGTATAGGAGTTGGCAGCAACTATGGCTACACCTTC
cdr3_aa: CASSIGVGSNYGYTF

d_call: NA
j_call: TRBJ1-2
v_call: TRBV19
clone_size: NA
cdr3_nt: TGTGCCAGTAGTATCGTGGCAGGGAGAGGAGATGGCTACACCTTC
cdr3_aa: CASSIVAGRGDGYTF

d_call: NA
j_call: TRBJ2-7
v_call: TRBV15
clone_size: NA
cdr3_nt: TGTGCCACCAGCAGAGATTCAGGGGAGCAGTACTTC
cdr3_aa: CATSRDSGEQYF

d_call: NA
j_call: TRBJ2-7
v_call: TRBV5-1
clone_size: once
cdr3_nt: TGCGCCAGCAGCTTACTTGGTGGCGAGCAGTACTTC
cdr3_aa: CASSLLGGEQYF

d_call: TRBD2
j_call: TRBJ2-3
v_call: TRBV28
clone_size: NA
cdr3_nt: TGTGCCAGCAGTGGAGGGACTAGCGGGCCAGATACGCAGTATTTT
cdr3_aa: CASSGGTSGPDTQYF

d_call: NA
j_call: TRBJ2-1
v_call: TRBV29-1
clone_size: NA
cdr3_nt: TGCAGCGTTGACAACAACAATGAGCAGTTCTTC
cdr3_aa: CSVDNNNEQFF